These T cell receptor beta chains were read from a single sample in a study of OX40 agonist ivuxolimab in advanced cancers. Generated by immunoSEQ multiplex PCR, the TCRdb table keeps only in-frame clones and is missing some. The table lists tens of thousands of clones, 85% of them singletons. Sequences were derived from CD4+ or CD8+ T cells sorted from blood, sampled in a trial of the OX40 agonist ivuxolimab. Receptors were obtained from an adult with an advanced solid tumor such as melanoma, head and neck, liver or kidney cancer. Each CDR3 is given with its conserved first and last residue. D genes are given only for firm matches. Not all rows give a size; the values are once, few, many and, for expanded clones, a class.

TRBV19,TRBJ1-2,NA,NA,TGTGCCAGTAGTATAAGACGGTCCTATGGTTACACCTTC,CASSIRRSYGYTF
TRBV18,TRBJ2-7,NA,NA,TGTGCCAGCTCACCGGACAGAAACTACGAGCAGTACTTC,CASSPDRNYEQYF
TRBV4-1,TRBJ2-5,NA,NA,TGCGCCAGCAGCCAAGGCCAGGACATGAGGGAGACCCAGTACTTC,CASSQGQDMRETQYF
TRBV30,TRBJ1-1,few,TRBD1,TGTGCCTGGGGGGACAGGATCTATGAAGCTTTCTTT,CAWGDRIYEAFF
TRBV5-4,TRBJ1-2,once,NA,TGTGCCAGCAGCTTGGGGGGGGCTAGCTATGGCTACACCTTC,CASSLGGASYGYTF
TRBV7-3,TRBJ2-2,NA,TRBD2,TGTGCCAGCAGCGTGACTAGCGGCACCGGGGAGCTGTTTTTT,CASSVTSGTGELFF
TRBV7-8,TRBJ2-3,NA,TRBD2,TGTGCCAGCACCCAGAAACTAGCGGGAAAAGGCACAGATACGCAGTATTTT,CASTQKLAGKGTDTQYF
TRBV30,TRBJ2-7,NA,NA,TGTGCCTGGACCATAGGGGAAGACTACGAGCAGTACTTC,CAWTIGEDYEQYF
TRBV7-9,TRBJ1-1,few,TRBD1,TGTGCCAGCAAGGGACAGGGCGCTAAGACTGAAGCTTTCTTT,CASKGQGAKTEAFF
TRBV6-1,TRBJ2-3,few,TRBD2,TGTGCCAGCACCTTGACTAGCGGGGGGCCGGATACGCAGTATTTT,CASTLTSGGPDTQYF
TRBV7-3,TRBJ2-3,NA,TRBD2,TGTGCCAGCAGCTTGACCGGGACTAGTACAGATACGCAGTATTTT,CASSLTGTSTDTQYF
TRBV7-2,TRBJ1-3,NA,TRBD1,TGTGCCAGCAGCCCAGGACAGGGTGCGAGGACCATATATTTT,CASSPGQGARTIYF
TRBV7-2,TRBJ1-5,NA,TRBD1,TGTGCCAGCAGCCCCAAGGGGGCCGGTCAGCCCCAGCATTTT,CASSPKGAGQPQHF
TRBV18,TRBJ1-2,NA,NA,TGTGCCAGCTCACCGAATGAAGCAGGGTTCTACTATGGCTACACCTTC,CASSPNEAGFYYGYTF
TRBV7-2,TRBJ2-7,NA,NA,TGTGCCAGCAGCTTAGGGTTGGGGCTCTACGAGCAGTACTTC,CASSLGLGLYEQYF
TRBV6-1,TRBJ1-1,NA,NA,TGTGCCAGCAGGACAGACAGGTTCCCTTTAGCTTTCTTT,CASRTDRFPLAFF
TRBV7-9,TRBJ2-7,once,NA,TGTGCCAGCAGCCGACAGTTATACGAGCAGTACTTC,CASSRQLYEQYF
TRBV7-2,TRBJ1-2,NA,TRBD1,TGTGCCAGCAGCTTGGACAGGGAGTATGGCTACACCTTC,CASSLDREYGYTF
TRBV4-2,TRBJ2-5,NA,TRBD1,TGTGCCAGCAGCCAAGATCGAGACAGGGGGCGCGAAGAGACCCAGTACTTC,CASSQDRDRGREETQYF
TRBV2,TRBJ2-5,NA,TRBD2,TGTGCCAGCAGTTCCTGGAGCGGTGGGGAGGGAGAGACCCAGTACTTC,CASSSWSGGEGETQYF
TRBV11-2,TRBJ2-5,NA,TRBD1,TGTGCCAGCAGCTTAGACGGGACAGGGAAAGAGACCCAGTACTTC,CASSLDGTGKETQYF
TRBV6-1,TRBJ1-5,NA,NA,TGTGCCAGCAGTGAAGGGGCAAGGGGTCAGCCCCAGCATTTT,CASSEGARGQPQHF
TRBV6-6,TRBJ2-7,NA,NA,TGTGCCAGCAAATCTCGCGGCCCCTCCTACGAGCAGTACTTC,CASKSRGPSYEQYF
TRBV28,TRBJ2-1,NA,TRBD1,TGTGCCAGCAGGGATTCCGGGACAGGGGTCAATGAGCAGTTCTTC,CASRDSGTGVNEQFF
TRBV10-3,TRBJ2-5,NA,NA,TGTGCCATCAAGGGCGAGAAGGAGACCCAGTACTTC,CAIKGEKETQYF
TRBV2,TRBJ2-3,NA,NA,TGTGCCAGCAAGCTAGGGCCGGGCACAGATACGCAGTATTTT,CASKLGPGTDTQYF
TRBV7-2,TRBJ2-2,once,NA,TGTGCCAGCAGCTTAGGGCAGTTCACCGGGGAGCTGTTTTTT,CASSLGQFTGELFF
TRBV5-1,TRBJ2-5,NA,TRBD2,TGCGCCAGTACACTGACTAGCGACCAAGAGACCCAGTACTTC,CASTLTSDQETQYF
TRBV7-2,TRBJ2-3,NA,NA,TGTGCCAGCAGCTTCCTTCCGACCGGACGGGCAGATACGCAGTATTTT,CASSFLPTGRADTQYF
TRBV7-3,TRBJ2-3,NA,TRBD2,TGTGCCAGCAGCTCCCAGGCGGGGGTCCAAGATACGCAGTATTTT,CASSSQAGVQDTQYF
TRBV7-3,TRBJ1-5,once,TRBD1,TGTGCCAGCAGCCCACAGGGGGTAACTCAGCCCCAGCATTTT,CASSPQGVTQPQHF
TRBV2,TRBJ2-7,many,TRBD2,TGTGCCAGCAGAGGACTAGCGGGAGGTCTGGGCGAGCAGTACTTC,CASRGLAGGLGEQYF
TRBV4-1,TRBJ2-1,NA,TRBD2,TGCGCCAGCAGCCAAGAAGGACTAGCGCACTACAATGAGCAGTTCTTC,CASSQEGLAHYNEQFF
TRBV4-1,TRBJ2-5,NA,NA,TGCGCCAGCAGCCTAGTATTGGGAGAGACCCAGTACTTC,CASSLVLGETQYF
TRBV18,TRBJ2-5,NA,NA,TGTGCCAGCTCACCACCTCACAGGAACGGCGAGACCCAGTACTTC,CASSPPHRNGETQYF
TRBV19,TRBJ1-5,NA,NA,TGTGCCAGTAGTGCCGGACAGTTTCTTAGCAATCAGCCCCAGCATTTT,CASSAGQFLSNQPQHF
TRBV11-2,TRBJ1-2,NA,NA,TGTGCCAGCAGCGCCGACGGTGGCGCCGCCTTC,CASSADGGAAF
TRBV10-3,TRBJ2-5,NA,TRBD2,TGTGCCACCACTAGCGGGGGGAGGGAGACCCAGTACTTC,CATTSGGRETQYF
TRBV7-8,TRBJ2-3,NA,TRBD2,TGTGCCAGCAGCTTAAGGCCAGGAGCGGGAGGGCTTAGAGATACGCAGTATTTT,CASSLRPGAGGLRDTQYF
TRBV11-2,TRBJ2-7,NA,NA,TGTGCCAGCAGCCATATAAAATCGGGGGATGGGTACGAGCAGTACTTC,CASSHIKSGDGYEQYF
TRBV7-2,TRBJ2-1,NA,TRBD2,TGTGCCAGCAGCTTAAGCATAGGGACTAGCGGGGGGGCCAATGAGCAGTTCTTC,CASSLSIGTSGGANEQFF
TRBV5-5,TRBJ2-1,NA,TRBD2,TGTGCCAGCAGCTTTAGCGGGAGTAGTGATGAGCAGTTCTTC,CASSFSGSSDEQFF
TRBV15,TRBJ1-3,NA,NA,TGTGCCACCAGTCGCGGGCTATCTGGAAACACCATATATTTT,CATSRGLSGNTIYF
TRBV7-9,TRBJ1-2,NA,NA,TGTGCCAGCAGCGAATATGGCTACACCTTC,CASSEYGYTF
TRBV19,TRBJ2-3,few,TRBD2,TGTGCCAGTAGTAGCGGGACTAGCGGGCTTTTTCAATATTTT,CASSSGTSGLFQYF
TRBV5-1,TRBJ1-5,NA,NA,TGCGCCAGCAGCTTGGGTCTTAGCAATCAGCCCCAGCATTTT,CASSLGLSNQPQHF
TRBV11-2,TRBJ2-3,NA,NA,TGTGCCAGCAGCTCTAACGCCCGCACAGATACGCAGTATTTT,CASSSNARTDTQYF
TRBV5-5,TRBJ2-7,once,NA,TGTGCCAGCAGCTTGGCCGCTGGATTCTCCTACGAGCAGTACTTC,CASSLAAGFSYEQYF
TRBV18,TRBJ2-7,NA,TRBD1,TGTGCCAGCTCACCGGGACAGGGGGTGTCCTACGAGCAGTACTTC,CASSPGQGVSYEQYF
TRBV5-1,TRBJ1-2,NA,TRBD1,TGCGCCAGCAGCTTGGAGACAGGGAGGGAGGATGGCTACACCTTC,CASSLETGREDGYTF
TRBV29-1,TRBJ2-1,NA,NA,TGCAGCGTTGCAAGGGGAAATGAGCAGTTCTTC,CSVARGNEQFF
TRBV11-2,TRBJ2-2,NA,NA,TGTGCCAGCAGCTTATTGAACGGAGCAACCGGGGAGCTGTTTTTT,CASSLLNGATGELFF
TRBV28,TRBJ2-5,once,TRBD2,TGTGCCAGCAGTCGGGCAGGGAGGGCGACCCAGTACTTC,CASSRAGRATQYF
TRBV29-1,TRBJ1-2,few,NA,TGCAGCGCCGTGCGGGGGACGTATGGCTACACCTTC,CSAVRGTYGYTF
TRBV14,TRBJ1-6,NA,NA,TGTGCCAGCAGCCAAGATTGGGCCAGGGTTTCACCCCTCCACTTT,CASSQDWARVSPLHF
TRBV28,TRBJ1-2,NA,TRBD1,TGTGCCAGCACCCTGGACAGGTCTGTGGGAGGCTACACCTTC,CASTLDRSVGGYTF
TRBV7-9,TRBJ2-2,NA,NA,TGTGCCAGCAGCTCGACCCCAGTGAACACCGGGGAGCTGTTTTTT,CASSSTPVNTGELFF
TRBV4-2,TRBJ1-4,NA,TRBD1,TGTGCCAGCAGCCAAGATCCGGGACAGGGGTATGAAAAACTGTTTTTT,CASSQDPGQGYEKLFF
TRBV5-1,TRBJ1-3,NA,NA,TGCGCCAGCAGCTTGGAGGGTCGGAGCTCTGGAAACACCATATATTTT,CASSLEGRSSGNTIYF